This T cell receptor beta chain is drawn from a study of T cells in Graves' hyperthyroidism and ophthalmopathy. Study-level findings and limits: Blood also showed most of the thyroid clonotypes that were expanded above 0.001.

Authors of the study amplified TCR beta CDR3 regions from RNA transcripts. RT-PCR in the first round (using the HTBI primer set) targeted the TCR CDR3. Using its own MiXCR run on the multiplex PCR reads, TCRdb lists one record per CDR3 protein. In the table there are around 600,000 distinct CDR3 sequences, roughly 15% of which are singletons. CDR3 length: 11 residues. Germline V gene lookup returns CDR1 LGHDT and CDR2 YNNKEL (reference sequence). In the case of this clonotype: Its antigen is unidentified. One end of the junction is discordant with germline, which a read error may explain.

The sequenced sample was blood. This clonotype was obtained from a woman in her forties or fifties with Graves' ophthalmopathy. This chain uses TRBV3-1 with TRBJ2-1; no clear D. The CDR3: CASSLLNEQLF. The CDR3 bases are TGTGCCAGCAGCCTCCTGAATGAGCAGCTCTTC.